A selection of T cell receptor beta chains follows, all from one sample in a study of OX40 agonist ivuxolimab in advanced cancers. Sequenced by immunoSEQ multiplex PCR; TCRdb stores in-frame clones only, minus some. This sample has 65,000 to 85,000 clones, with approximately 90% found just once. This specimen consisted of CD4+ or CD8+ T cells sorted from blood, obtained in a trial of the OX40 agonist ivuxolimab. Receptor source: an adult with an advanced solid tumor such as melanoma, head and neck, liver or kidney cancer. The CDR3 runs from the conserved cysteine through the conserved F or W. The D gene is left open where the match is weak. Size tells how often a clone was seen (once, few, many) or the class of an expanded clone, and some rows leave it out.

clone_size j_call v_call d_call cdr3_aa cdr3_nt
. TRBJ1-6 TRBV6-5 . CASSRDGYNSPLHF TGTGCCAGCAGCCGGGACGGGTATAATTCACCCCTCCACTTT
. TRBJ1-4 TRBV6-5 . CASSWGQGREKLFF TGTGCCAGCAGTTGGGGGCAGGGGAGAGAAAAACTGTTTTTT
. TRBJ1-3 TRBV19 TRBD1 CASKTGGFSGNTIYF TGTGCCAGTAAGACAGGGGGCTTTTCTGGAAACACCATATATTTT
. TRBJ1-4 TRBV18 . CASSPPAAEKLFF TGTGCCAGCTCACCCCCCGCGGCCGAAAAACTGTTTTTT
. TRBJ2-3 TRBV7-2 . CASSTRGYSTQYF TGTGCCAGCAGCACCCGGGGGTACAGTACGCAGTATTTT
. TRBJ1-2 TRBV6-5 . CASSYSGLQNYGYTF TGTGCCAGCAGTTACTCGGGACTACAGAACTATGGCTACACCTTC
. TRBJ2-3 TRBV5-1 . CASSSTGTDTQYF TGCGCCAGCAGCTCCACAGGAACAGATACGCAGTATTTT
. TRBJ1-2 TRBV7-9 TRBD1 CASSLGGTVGTNYGYTF TGTGCCAGCAGCTTAGGGGGGACAGTTGGGACTAACTATGGCTACACCTTC
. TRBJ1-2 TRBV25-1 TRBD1 CASSDWDRGGSNYGYTF TGTGCCAGCAGTGATTGGGACAGGGGGGGTTCTAACTATGGCTACACCTTC
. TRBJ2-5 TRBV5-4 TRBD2 CASSQRLAGALETQYF TGTGCCAGCAGTCAAAGACTAGCGGGGGCGTTGGAGACCCAGTACTTC
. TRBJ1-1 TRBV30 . CAWKPLDRAKTEAFF TGTGCCTGGAAACCCCTGGACCGAGCTAAAACTGAAGCTTTCTTT
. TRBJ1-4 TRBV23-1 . CASIPDGGQGEKLFF TGCGCCAGCATCCCAGATGGGGGCCAGGGTGAAAAACTGTTTTTT
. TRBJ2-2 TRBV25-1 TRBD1 CASNGQGSVGELFF TGTGCCAGCAACGGACAGGGTAGTGTCGGGGAGCTGTTTTTT
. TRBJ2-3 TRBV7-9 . CASSLMANTDTQYF TGTGCCAGCAGCTTAATGGCTAACACAGATACGCAGTATTTT
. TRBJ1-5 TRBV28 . CASRPWSDNQPQHF TGTGCCAGCAGACCTTGGTCGGACAATCAGCCCCAGCATTTT
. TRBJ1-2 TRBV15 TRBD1 CATSREQGGAYGYTF TGTGCCACCAGCAGAGAACAAGGGGGCGCGTATGGCTACACCTTC
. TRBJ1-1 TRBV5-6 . CASSFRGTEAFF TGTGCCAGCAGCTTTCGAGGTACTGAAGCTTTCTTT
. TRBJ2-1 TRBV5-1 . CASSLYATYNEQFF TGCGCCAGCAGCTTGTACGCAACCTACAATGAGCAGTTCTTC
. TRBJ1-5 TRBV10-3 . CAIKGGVNQPQHF TGTGCCATCAAGGGGGGTGTCAATCAGCCCCAGCATTTT
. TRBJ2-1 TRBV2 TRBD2 CASGAGRSSYNEQFF TGTGCCAGCGGAGCGGGGCGATCCTCCTACAATGAGCAGTTCTTC
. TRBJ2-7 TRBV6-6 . CASSYTLPNEQYF TGTGCCAGCAGTTACACCCTCCCAAACGAGCAGTACTTC
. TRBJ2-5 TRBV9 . CASSVGTERQETQYF TGTGCCAGCAGCGTAGGAACAGAGAGACAAGAGACCCAGTACTTC
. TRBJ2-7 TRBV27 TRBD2 CASRPRRGGLDEQYF TGTGCCAGCAGACCAAGGCGGGGGGGCCTCGACGAGCAGTACTTC
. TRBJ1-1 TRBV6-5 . CASREKPNTEAFF TGTGCCAGCCGGGAGAAGCCGAACACTGAAGCTTTCTTT
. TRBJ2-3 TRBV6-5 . CASRRFSTDTQYF TGTGCCAGCCGGCGGTTCAGCACAGATACGCAGTATTTT
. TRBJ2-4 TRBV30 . CAWSVEQHIQYF TGTGCCTGGAGTGTGGAGCAGCACATTCAGTACTTC
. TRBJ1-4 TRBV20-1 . CSARGSEKLFF TGCAGTGCTAGGGGGTCTGAAAAACTGTTTTTT
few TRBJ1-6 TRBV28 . CASGRGIVSPLHF TGTGCCAGCGGGAGGGGAATTGTTTCACCCCTCCACTTT
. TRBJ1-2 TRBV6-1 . CASSEDYGGGYTF TGTGCCAGCAGTGAAGATTATGGGGGTGGCTACACCTTC
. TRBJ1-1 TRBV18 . CASSPPGNTEAFF TGTGCCAGCTCACCTCCAGGGAACACTGAAGCTTTCTTT
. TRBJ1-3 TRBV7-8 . CASSLVDSSGNTIYF TGTGCCAGCAGCTTAGTGGACAGCTCTGGAAACACCATATATTTT
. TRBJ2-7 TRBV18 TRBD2 CASSPRSGGADEQYF TGTGCCAGCTCACCACGAAGCGGGGGGGCCGACGAGCAGTACTTC
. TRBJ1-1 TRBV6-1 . CASSERWGWGTEAFF TGTGCCAGCAGTGAAAGGTGGGGCTGGGGCACTGAAGCTTTCTTT
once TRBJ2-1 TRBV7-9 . CASSSQGPVYNEQFF TGTGCCAGCAGCTCCCAGGGGCCGGTTTACAATGAGCAGTTCTTC
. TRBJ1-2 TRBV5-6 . CASSFSRYGYTF TGTGCCAGCAGCTTTTCCCGCTATGGCTACACCTTC
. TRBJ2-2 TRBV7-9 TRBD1 CASSNPGQSDGELFF TGTGCCAGCAGCAACCCGGGACAGTCGGACGGGGAGCTGTTTTTT